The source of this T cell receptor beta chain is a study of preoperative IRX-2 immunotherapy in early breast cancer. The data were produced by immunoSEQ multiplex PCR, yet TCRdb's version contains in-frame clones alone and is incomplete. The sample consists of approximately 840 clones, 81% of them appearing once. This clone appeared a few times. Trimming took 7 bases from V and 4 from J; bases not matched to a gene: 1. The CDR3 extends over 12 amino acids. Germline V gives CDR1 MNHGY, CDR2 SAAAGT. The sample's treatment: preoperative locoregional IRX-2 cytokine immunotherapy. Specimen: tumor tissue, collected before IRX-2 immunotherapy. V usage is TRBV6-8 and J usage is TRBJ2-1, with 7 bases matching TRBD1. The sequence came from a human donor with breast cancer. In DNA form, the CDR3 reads TGTGCCAGCAAACAGGGGTACAATGAGCAGTTCTTC. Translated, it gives CASKQGYNEQFF.